These T cell receptor beta chains were read from a single sample in a study of spatial heterogeneity in lung cancer. MiXCR, applied by TCRdb to the 5' RACE reads, yields one record per CDR3 protein. The repertoire holds about 13,000 distinct CDR3 sequences, about 4.6% seen once, with roughly 24% in the top ten. The sample here was lung tumor tissue, taken at surgery. All receptors derive from a male donor with early-stage non-small cell lung cancer. CDR3s include the opening cysteine and the closing phenylalanine or tryptophan. Each record gives: D gene, V gene, J gene, clone size, CDR3 protein, CDR3 DNA. A D gene is named only where the DNA matches it firmly. A clone size is listed for some rows: how often the clone was seen (once, few, many), or a class if it is expanded.

d_call: .
v_call: TRBV10-2
j_call: TRBJ2-4
clone_size: .
cdr3_aa: CASVAKNIQYF
cdr3_nt: TGCGCCAGCGTGGCCAAAAACATTCAGTACTTC

d_call: .
v_call: TRBV7-8
j_call: TRBJ2-7
clone_size: many
cdr3_aa: CASSLALDYEQYF
cdr3_nt: TGTGCCAGCAGCTTAGCGCTAGACTACGAGCAGTACTTC

d_call: .
v_call: TRBV7-2
j_call: TRBJ2-5
clone_size: few
cdr3_aa: CASSRGDSETQYF
cdr3_nt: TGTGCCAGCAGCAGGGGGGATTCGGAGACCCAGTACTTC

d_call: .
v_call: TRBV3-1
j_call: TRBJ1-3
clone_size: few
cdr3_aa: CASRGLLSGNTIYF
cdr3_nt: TGTGCCAGCAGGGGCCTCCTCTCTGGAAACACCATATATTTT

d_call: .
v_call: TRBV28
j_call: TRBJ1-1
clone_size: many
cdr3_aa: CASSLISLAFF
cdr3_nt: TGTGCCAGCAGTTTAATCAGTTTGGCTTTCTTT

d_call: .
v_call: TRBV20-1
j_call: TRBJ2-2
clone_size: few
cdr3_aa: CSAREYAENTGELFF
cdr3_nt: TGCAGTGCTAGAGAGTATGCAGAGAACACCGGGGAGCTGTTTTTT

d_call: .
v_call: TRBV10-2
j_call: TRBJ2-3
clone_size: many
cdr3_aa: CASQKGGGVDTQYF
cdr3_nt: TGCGCCAGCCAGAAAGGAGGGGGTGTAGATACGCAGTATTTT

d_call: .
v_call: TRBV28
j_call: TRBJ2-4
clone_size: many
cdr3_aa: CASSTLELAKNIQYF
cdr3_nt: TGTGCCAGCAGTACCTTGGAGCTAGCCAAAAACATTCAGTACTTC

d_call: .
v_call: TRBV7-2
j_call: TRBJ2-6
clone_size: many
cdr3_aa: CASSLGGQFSGANVLTF
cdr3_nt: TGTGCCAGCAGCTTAGGAGGACAATTCTCTGGGGCCAACGTCCTGACTTTC

d_call: TRBD1
v_call: TRBV7-9
j_call: TRBJ2-2
clone_size: many
cdr3_aa: CASSLSGTGNTGELFF
cdr3_nt: TGTGCCAGCAGCTTAAGTGGGACAGGGAACACCGGGGAGCTGTTTTTT

d_call: .
v_call: TRBV3-1
j_call: TRBJ1-4
clone_size: few
cdr3_aa: CASSQGATNEKLFF
cdr3_nt: TGTGCCAGCAGCCAAGGGGCAACTAATGAAAAACTGTTTTTT